The source of this T cell receptor beta chain is a study of blood T cell repertoires in COVID-19. Study-level information: Specimens from acute and convalescent COVID-19 originated in the United States, Italy and Spain. In each case, the material was cDNA or gDNA derived from T cells, B-cell-depleted T cells, or PBMCs.

How the authors handled the data: Cell counts per sample came from amplifying reference gene primers. This table comes from immunoSEQ multiplex PCR, and its TCRdb copy is limited to in-frame clones, with some not included. Clone size and the V and J calls come from that table; the DNA yielded D and trimming. The data show 150,000 to 200,000 clones, approximately 90% seen once. This TCR derives from a man aged 18-30 years with active or convalescent COVID-19. Material for sequencing was peripheral blood.

CDR3 coding DNA: TGTGCCACCAGTGATTTCCGGGGTGGCTACACCTTC. This gives the protein CATSDFRGGYTF. The chain is built from TRBV24-1 and TRBJ1-2; no reliable D call. The ends were cut back, 1 base at V and 7 bases at J, with 6 bases in the middle. Germline V gives CDR1 KGHDR, CDR2 SFDVKD. This CDR3 is 12 amino acids long.